This T cell receptor (beta chain) appears in the sequencing data of a study of radiation and T cells in renal cell carcinoma. As to time point: baseline pretreatment blood. Treatment given: 15 Gy SBRT to primary tumor, nephrectomy 4 weeks later. The CDR3 has 17 amino acids. Germline CDR1 is MNHNS and CDR2 is SASEGT. The ends were cut back, 0 bases at V and 3 bases at J, with 12 bases in the middle. Profiled with immunoSEQ multiplex PCR; TCRdb holds only in-frame clones, not every one. This sample carries about 91,000 clones, 82% of them seen once, and the ten largest clones take 5% to 7.5%. This TCR came from a man in his 60s with renal cell carcinoma. V is TRBV6-1 and J is TRBJ2-6; D is perhaps TRBD1 (5 bases). The source material was blood, sampled from a patient whose treatment included radiotherapy and nephrectomy. The CDR3: CASSEASRVGGANVLTF. The DNA of the CDR3 is TGTGCCAGCAGTGAAGCCTCCAGGGTTGGTGGGGCCAACGTCCTGACTTTC.